These 24 T cell receptor beta chains share one sample of origin, sequenced in a study of T cells in Graves' hyperthyroidism and ophthalmopathy. RNA transcripts provided the source from which TCR beta CDR3 regions were amplified. Initially, a first-round RT-PCR of the TCR CDR3 employed the HTBI primer set. MiXCR, run by TCRdb on the multiplex PCR reads, gives a single entry per CDR3 protein. The profile shows around 600,000 distinct CDR3 sequences, approximately 15% of them singletons. The sample was blood. The source is a woman younger than 30 with Graves' ophthalmopathy.

The sample holds many counts of this clonotype. The rearrangement joins TRBV14 to TRBJ2-7, with D uncertain. The CDR3 consists of 12 residues. The V end was cut by 1 base, the J end by 3 bases, with 4 bases between. Germline V gene lookup returns CDR1 SGHDN and CDR2 FVKESK. As DNA, the CDR3 is TGTGCCAGCAGCCAAGTGATCTACGAGCAGTACTTC. Its protein product is CASSQVIYEQYF. The full variable domain, in which reference TRBV14 and TRBJ2-7 provide the parts outside the CDR3, is EAGVTQFPSHSVIEKGQTVTLRCDPISGHDNLYWYRRVMGKEIKFLLHFVKESKQDESGMPNNRFLAERTGGTYSTLKVQPAELEDSGVYFCASSQVIYEQYFGPGTRLTVT.

This clonotype was seen many times. The genes are TRBV6-1 and TRBJ2-5; D is possibly TRBD2 (6 bases). Germline-derived CDR1 and CDR2 are MNHNS and SASEGT. V dropped 5 bases and J dropped 4 bases, with 14 bases sitting between them. The CDR3 has 14 residues. CDR3 sequence (DNA): TGTGCCAGCAGTCCCTCGGAGGGACTAGAGACCCAGTACTTC. It translates to CASSPSEGLETQYF.

The J gene is TRBJ2-2, the V gene TRBV19; 8 bases map to TRBD1. V dropped 5 bases and J dropped 4; count of bases not matched to a gene: 6. The CDR3 extends over 15 amino acids. Germline CDR1 LNHDA, CDR2 SQIVND (reference sequence). The CDR3 loop is CASSARTGITGELFF. The CDR3 nucleotides read TGTGCCAGTAGTGCCCGGACAGGGATCACCGGGGAGCTGTTTTTT.

This clonotype was seen many times. The chain is built from TRBV20-1 and TRBJ1-4; no clear D gene. Germline lookup yields CDR1 DFQATT and CDR2 SNEGSKA (reference sequence). V lost 6 bases, J lost 8 bases, and 16 bases lay in between. CDR3 size: 13 residues. CDR3 nucleotides: TGCAGTGCGCCCCCGGGAGAGGGCGAAAAACTGTTTTTT. Translated: CSAPPGEGEKLFF.

Ten or more counts support this clonotype. This chain joins TRBV12-3 or TRBV12-4 and TRBJ1-6; D is ambiguous. This CDR3 spans 13 amino acids. V dropped 3 bases and J dropped 4 bases, with 4 bases sitting between them. The CDR3 loop reads CASSFEYNSPLHF. The CDR3 DNA sequence: TGTGCCAGCAGTTTTGAATATAATTCACCCCTCCACTTT.

This clonotype has at least ten counts. The V and J genes are TRBV2 and TRBJ2-1; D gene unclear. The CDR3 has 13 amino acids. V was pared by 9 bases and J by 6 bases, with 15 bases between. Germline V lookup: CDR1 SNHLY, CDR2 FYNNEI. The CDR3 DNA sequence: TGTGCCAGGAGAAGAGAGGAAGGCAATGAGCAGTTCTTC. Protein: CARRREEGNEQFF.

This chain connects TRBV29-1 to TRBJ1-1; 7 nucleotides line up with TRBD1. The germline CDR1 and CDR2 sequences are SQVTM and ANQGSEA. This CDR3 has 17 residues. Unmatched junction bases numbered 17, after V lost 6 bases and J lost 1 base. The CDR3 reads CSVRGGLNWVKNTEAFF. The CDR3 DNA reads TGCAGCGTCAGGGGGGGTCTCAACTGGGTCAAGAACACTGAAGCTTTCTTT.

The chain has TRBV3-1 and TRBJ2-7; D gene uncertain. This CDR3 has 15 residues. From germline, CDR1 is LGHDT and CDR2 YNNKEL (reference sequence). V shed 2 bases and J shed 2 bases, with 13 bases lying between them. CDR3 coding DNA: TGTGCCAGCAGCCAACGGCTCAGTCCCCCCTACGAGCAGTACTTC. Its translation: CASSQRLSPPYEQYF.

In its sample, this clonotype was seen many times. V and J are TRBV30 and TRBJ2-7, with TRBD1 matching over 7 bases. The CDR3 loop spans 14 amino acids. The ends lost 3 bases at V and 4 bases at J; junction bases unmatched: 9. Germline V CDR1 and CDR2: GTSNPN, SVGIG (reference sequence). CDR3 residues: CAWRTGTVGYEQYF. The CDR3 coding sequence is TGTGCCTGGAGAACCGGGACAGTGGGTTACGAGCAGTACTTC.

This clonotype appeared many times. The chain carries TRBV6-1 and TRBJ2-5; possibly TRBD2 for D (6 bases). From germline, CDR1 is MNHNS and CDR2 SASEGT. The V end was cut by 4 bases, the J end by 4 bases, with 13 bases between. CDR3 length equals 14 residues. CDR3 protein: CASSGTLGGETQYF. CDR3 sequence (DNA): TGTGCCAGCAGTGGCACCCTGGGGGGAGAGACCCAGTACTTC.

This clonotype was counted a few times. The chain recombines TRBV19 with TRBJ2-1; the match to TRBD2 covers 7 bases. Germline V CDR1 and CDR2: LNHDA, SQIVND (reference sequence). Trimming removed 3 bases from V and 9 bases from J; junction bases left unmatched: 17. This CDR3 region has 17 residues. The CDR3 loop reads CASSIKWASGGRSEQFF. In DNA form, the CDR3 reads TGTGCCAGTAGTATTAAATGGGCTAGCGGCGGTCGCAGTGAGCAGTTCTTC.

The CDR3 loop is CASSHYRDVNYGYTF. The CDR3 DNA follows: TGTGCCAGCAGCCATTACAGGGATGTTAACTATGGCTACACCTTC. The chain has TRBV28 and TRBJ1-2, with a weak D call TRBD1 (6 bases). This CDR3 has 15 amino acids. V was trimmed by 6 bases and J by 1 base, leaving 15 bases between them. From germline, CDR1 is MDHEN and CDR2 SYDVKM.

The chain joins TRBV14 to TRBJ2-2, with D hard to call. The CDR3 consists of 16 residues. Germline assignment: CDR1 SGHDN and CDR2 FVKESK. Between the trimmed V and J ends, which lost 4 bases and 0 bases, there was a span of 12 bases. DNA of the CDR3: TGTGCCAGCAGCCGACGCGACGTAGCGAACACCGGGGAGCTGTTTTTT. Translating gives CASSRRDVANTGELFF.

The chain is built from TRBV7-9 and TRBJ2-1, with D unclear. The CDR3 is made up of 13 amino acids. V was trimmed by 1 base and J by 8 bases, leaving 9 bases between them. Looked up from germline, CDR1 is SEHNR and CDR2 is FQNEAQ (reference sequence). The CDR3 DNA sequence: TGTGCCAGCAGCTTAGGCGGTGTCGATGAGCAGTTCTTC. Residues: CASSLGGVDEQFF.

The rearrangement links TRBV20-1 to TRBJ2-7; possibly TRBD1 for D (5 bases). CDR1 and CDR2 (germline): DFQATT, SNEGSKA (reference sequence). V lost 6 bases, J lost 8 bases, and 17 bases lay in between. The CDR3 runs to 12 residues. CDR3 nucleotide sequence: TGCAGTGCCCAGTACAGGATGACGAAGCAGTACTTC. This gives the protein CSAQYRMTKQYF.

This clonotype was observed many times. The rearrangement joins TRBV20-1 to TRBJ2-7; 8 positions agree with TRBD2. V was pared by 6 bases and J by 0 bases, with 10 bases of the junction left unmatched. The length of the CDR3 is 15 residues. The V gene's germline CDR1 is DFQATT and CDR2 SNEGSKA (reference sequence). In DNA, the CDR3 is TGCAGTGCGAGAAATGGGCGGGAGGACTCCTACGAGCAGTACTTC. It encodes CSARNGREDSYEQYF.

CDR3: CASSPRTSGSRVNEQFF. For the CDR3, the DNA is TGTGCCAGCAGTCCTCGGACTAGCGGGAGCAGGGTCAATGAGCAGTTCTTC. The chain joins TRBV12-3 or TRBV12-4 to TRBJ2-1; 13 positions agree with TRBD2. Germline trimming cut 5 bases from V and 6 bases from J; bases unmatched to any gene: 10. The length of the CDR3 is 17 residues.

This clonotype was seen at least ten times. J is TRBJ2-1 and V is TRBV12-3 or TRBV12-4; a possible D gene is TRBD1 (6 bases). The CDR3 contains 12 residues. The V end lost 7 bases, the J end lost 9 bases, and 13 bases lay between the germline ends. The chain's CDR3 is CASKLQGPEQFF. The CDR3 DNA reads as TGTGCCAGCAAACTACAGGGACCTGAGCAGTTCTTC.

This clonotype was counted a few times. The chain joins TRBV7-9 to TRBJ1-1; D gene unclear. CDR1 and CDR2 (germline): SEHNR, FQNEAQ (reference sequence). CDR3 length: 12 residues. Trimming shortened V by 7 bases and J by 4 bases, and 10 bases separated the two germline ends. The CDR3 sequence is CASTRSPTEAFF. DNA for the CDR3: TGTGCCAGCACCAGGAGCCCCACTGAAGCTTTCTTT.

This clonotype was recorded at least ten times. The chain employs TRBV5-1 and TRBJ1-5; 10 nucleotides line up with TRBD1. This CDR3 contains 18 residues. The trim removed 2 bases at V and 6 bases at J, leaving 14 bases unmatched. Germline V gene data show CDR1 as SGHRS and CDR2 as YFSETQ. Here the CDR3 DNA reads TGCGCCAGCAGCTTATACGCTTCCGGGACAGGGGCAGCTCAGCCCCAGCATTTT. Translation gives CASSLYASGTGAAQPQHF.

Details on this clonotype: One base away lies a much larger clone, so this may be a sequencing read error. This sequence joins TRBV30 and TRBJ2-7; D unclear. From germline, CDR1 is GTSNPN and CDR2 SVGIG (reference sequence). The CDR3 spans 12 residues. V gave up 0 bases and J gave up 3 bases, with 6 bases separating them. The CDR3 DNA is TGTGCCTGGAGTGTAAACAACTACGAGCAGTACTTC. Amino acids: CAWSVNNYEQYF.

This chain joins TRBV12-3 or TRBV12-4 and TRBJ1-6; D is unresolved. Trimming left V 7 bases short and J 14 bases short, with 18 bases between. The CDR3 sequence is 13 residues long. As DNA, the CDR3 is TGTGCCAGCACCTCGGCGTCTTTTTTGGCCCTCCACTTT. Translation gives CASTSASFLALHF.

This clonotype has ten or more counts. The rearrangement uses TRBV6-1 and TRBJ2-7, with 11 bases aligning to TRBD2. This CDR3 comprises 15 residues. V shed 6 bases, J shed 7 bases, and the junction held 11 bases outside the gene matches. CDR1 is MNHNS and CDR2 is SASEGT in the germline V gene. CDR3 nucleotide sequence: TGTGCCAGCAGGGCTGACCGTAGCGGGAGGGAAGAGCAGTACTTC. Translating it yields CASRADRSGREEQYF.

Ten or more counts support this clonotype. V and J are TRBV7-2 and TRBJ2-1; TRBD2 matches 8 bases. Germline trimming cut 5 bases from V and 4 bases from J; bases unmatched to any gene: 7. CDR1 is SGHTA and CDR2 is FQGNSA in the germline V gene. The CDR3 is made up of 15 amino acids. The CDR3 protein is CASSPTSALYNEQFF. The CDR3 DNA reads TGTGCCAGCAGCCCGACTAGCGCCCTATACAATGAGCAGTTCTTC.